What follows is one TCR beta chain and its context. In the original workflow: How many nucleated cells were present was estimated from reference gene primer amplification. Produced via immunoSEQ multiplex PCR; TCRdb's table is partial and in-frame only. For V, J and clone size, that table is used; D and trimming come from the DNA. The repertoire includes 150,000 to 250,000 clones, about 85% of them detected once, and 6% sits in the top ten. This entry comes from a study of blood T cell repertoires in COVID-19. Overall study context: COVID-19 samples, acute and convalescent, were from the United States, Italy and Spain.

The CDR3 sequence is 13 residues long. Trimming stripped 4 bases from V and 5 bases from J, with 11 bases between. Germline V lookup: CDR1 SNHLY, CDR2 FYNNEI. The sample was peripheral blood. The chain couples TRBV2 to TRBJ1-2, with no clear D. The origin of this receptor is a woman in her forties with COVID-19, enrolled during active disease. The DNA of the CDR3 is TGTGCCAGCAGTGTGAACTACGGATATGGCTACACCTTC. It is translated as CASSVNYGYGYTF.